This TCR beta chain is from a study of T-cell reconstitution after alpha-beta-depleted transplantation in children. Trimming shortened V by 3 bases and J by 7 bases, and 13 bases separated the two germline ends. Looked up from germline, CDR1 is DFQATT and CDR2 is SNEGSKA (reference sequence). This CDR3 has 13 residues. This clonotype was seen many times. Unique molecular identifiers were used in preparing the TCRbeta library. TCRdb reprocessed the PCR reads via MiXCR and lists one record per CDR3 protein. The table shows hundreds of thousands of distinct CDR3 sequences, with approximately 16% occurring only once.

The TCR was taken from a human donor who donated a stem cell graft to a child with acute myeloid leukemia. The starting material was PBMCs from the stem cell graft donor, obtained from the stem cell graft. The chain is built from TRBV20-1 and TRBJ1-5; D is ambiguous. CDR3 loop: CSASPRAGQPQHF. DNA for the CDR3: TGCAGTGCTAGTCCCCGGGCTGGGCAGCCCCAGCATTTT.